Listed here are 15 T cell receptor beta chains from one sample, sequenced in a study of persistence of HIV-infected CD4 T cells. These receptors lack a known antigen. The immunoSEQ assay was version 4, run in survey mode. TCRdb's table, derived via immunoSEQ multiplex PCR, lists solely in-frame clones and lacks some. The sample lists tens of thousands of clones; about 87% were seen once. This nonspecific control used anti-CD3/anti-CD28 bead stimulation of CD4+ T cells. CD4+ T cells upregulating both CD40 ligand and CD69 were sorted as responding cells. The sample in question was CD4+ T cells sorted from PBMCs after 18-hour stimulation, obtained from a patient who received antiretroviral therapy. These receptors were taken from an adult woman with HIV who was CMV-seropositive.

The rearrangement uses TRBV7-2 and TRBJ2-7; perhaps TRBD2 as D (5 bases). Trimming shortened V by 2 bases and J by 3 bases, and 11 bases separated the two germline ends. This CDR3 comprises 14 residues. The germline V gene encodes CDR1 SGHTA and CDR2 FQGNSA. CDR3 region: CASSLRARDYEQYF. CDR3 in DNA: TGTGCCAGCAGCTTACGAGCTCGGGACTACGAGCAGTACTTC.

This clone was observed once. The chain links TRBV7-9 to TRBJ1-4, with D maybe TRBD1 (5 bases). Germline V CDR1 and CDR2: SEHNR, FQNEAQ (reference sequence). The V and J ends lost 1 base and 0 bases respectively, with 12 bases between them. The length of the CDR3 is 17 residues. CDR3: CASSLVRGISTNEKLFF. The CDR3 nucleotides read TGTGCCAGCAGCTTAGTTCGGGGGATTTCAACTAATGAAAAACTGTTTTTT.

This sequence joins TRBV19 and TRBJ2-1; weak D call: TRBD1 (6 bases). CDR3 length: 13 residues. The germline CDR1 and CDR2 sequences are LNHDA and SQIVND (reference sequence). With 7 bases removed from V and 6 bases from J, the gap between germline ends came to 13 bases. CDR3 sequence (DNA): TGTGCCAGTATGGGCCAGGGGAGCAATGAGCAGTTCTTC. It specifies CASMGQGSNEQFF.

Here the CDR3 reads CASRDPGQGYEKLFF. The CDR3, as DNA: TGTGCCAGTAGGGACCCGGGACAGGGGTATGAAAAACTGTTTTTT. The rearrangement joins TRBV19 to TRBJ1-4; 10 bases line up with TRBD1. The CDR3 spans 15 residues. After removal of 6 bases from V and 6 bases from J, the junction contained 7 bases not matched to a gene. Germline V gene sequence: CDR1 LNHDA, CDR2 SQIVND (reference sequence).

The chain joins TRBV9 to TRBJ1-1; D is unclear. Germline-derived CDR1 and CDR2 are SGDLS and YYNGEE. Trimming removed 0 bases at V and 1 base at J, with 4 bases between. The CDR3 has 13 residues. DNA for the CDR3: TGTGCCAGCAGCGTAGGAGCGAACACTGAAGCTTTCTTT. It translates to CASSVGANTEAFF.

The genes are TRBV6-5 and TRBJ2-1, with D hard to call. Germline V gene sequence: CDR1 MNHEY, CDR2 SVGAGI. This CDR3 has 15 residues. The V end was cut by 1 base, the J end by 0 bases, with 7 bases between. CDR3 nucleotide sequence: TGTGCCAGCAGTTACTGGGATAGCTCCTACAATGAGCAGTTCTTC. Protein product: CASSYWDSSYNEQFF.

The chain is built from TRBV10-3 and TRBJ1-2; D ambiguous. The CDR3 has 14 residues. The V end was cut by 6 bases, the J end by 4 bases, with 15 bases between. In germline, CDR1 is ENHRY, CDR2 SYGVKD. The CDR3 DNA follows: TGTGCCATCAGCGGCACAACAGATATCTATGGCTACACCTTC. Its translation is CAISGTTDIYGYTF.

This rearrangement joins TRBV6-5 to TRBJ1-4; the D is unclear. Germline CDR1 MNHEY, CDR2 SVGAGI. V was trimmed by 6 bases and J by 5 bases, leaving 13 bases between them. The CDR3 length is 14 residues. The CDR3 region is CASRGRALNEKLFF. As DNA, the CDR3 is TGTGCCAGCAGAGGGCGGGCCCTCAATGAAAAACTGTTTTTT.

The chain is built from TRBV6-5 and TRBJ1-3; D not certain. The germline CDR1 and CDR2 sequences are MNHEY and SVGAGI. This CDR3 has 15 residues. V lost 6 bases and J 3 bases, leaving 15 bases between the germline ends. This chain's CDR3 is CASSHQAGGGNTIYF. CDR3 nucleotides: TGTGCCAGCAGCCACCAAGCGGGAGGTGGAAACACCATATATTTT.

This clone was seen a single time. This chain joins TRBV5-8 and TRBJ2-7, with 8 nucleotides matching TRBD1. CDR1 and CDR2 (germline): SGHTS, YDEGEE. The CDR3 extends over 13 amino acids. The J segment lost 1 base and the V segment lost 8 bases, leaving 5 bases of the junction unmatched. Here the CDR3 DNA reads TGTGCCAGTATACAGGGGGTTTCCTACGAGCAGTACTTC. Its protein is CASIQGVSYEQYF.

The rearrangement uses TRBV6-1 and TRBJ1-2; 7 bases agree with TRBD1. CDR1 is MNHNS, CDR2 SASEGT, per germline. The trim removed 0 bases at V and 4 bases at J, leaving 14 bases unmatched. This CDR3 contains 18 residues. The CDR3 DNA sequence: TGTGCCAGCAGTGAAGCGGGCAGGGGGTTGATGGGGACCTATGGCTACACCTTC. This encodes CASSEAGRGLMGTYGYTF.

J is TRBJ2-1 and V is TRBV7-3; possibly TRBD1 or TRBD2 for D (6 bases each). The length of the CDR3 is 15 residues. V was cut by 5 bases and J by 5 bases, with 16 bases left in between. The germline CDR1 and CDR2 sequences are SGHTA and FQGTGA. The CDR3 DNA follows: TGTGCCAGCAGCCTCAGGGCTAGGGGGGACAATGAGCAGTTCTTC. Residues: CASSLRARGDNEQFF.

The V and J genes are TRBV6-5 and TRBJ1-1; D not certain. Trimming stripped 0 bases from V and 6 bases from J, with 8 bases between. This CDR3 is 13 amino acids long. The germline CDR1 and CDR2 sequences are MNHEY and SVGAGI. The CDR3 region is CASSYSIGAEAFF. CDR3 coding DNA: TGTGCCAGCAGTTACTCGATCGGCGCTGAAGCTTTCTTT.

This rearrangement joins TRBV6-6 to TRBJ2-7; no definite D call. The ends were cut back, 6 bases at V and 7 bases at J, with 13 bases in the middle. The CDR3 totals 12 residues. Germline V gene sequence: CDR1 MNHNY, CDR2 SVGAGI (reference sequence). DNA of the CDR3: TGTGCCAGCAGCCCTGAATACGGGGAGCAGTACTTC. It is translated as CASSPEYGEQYF.

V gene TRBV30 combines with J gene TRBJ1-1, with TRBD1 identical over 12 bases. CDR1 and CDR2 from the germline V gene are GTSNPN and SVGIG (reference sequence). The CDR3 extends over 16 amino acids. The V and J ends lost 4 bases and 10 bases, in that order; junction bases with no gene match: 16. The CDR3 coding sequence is TGTGCCTGGACCCCTCTACTAGGGACAGGGGGCGAATTAGCTTTCTTT. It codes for CAWTPLLGTGGELAFF.